A selection of T cell receptor beta chains follows, all from one sample in a study of shared clonotypes between healthy human individuals. TCRdb's table, derived via immunoSEQ multiplex PCR, lists solely in-frame clones and lacks some. Found here are 1.5 million to 2.5 million clones, about 95% of them singletons; the top ten hold approximately 1.2%. The source material was naive CD8+ T cells sorted from blood. The origin of the receptors is a man younger than 35 in good health. Both conserved end residues are part of each CDR3. Fields, in order: V gene, CDR3 protein.

TRBV19	CASKPHEGPYEQYF
TRBV18	CASSGDSSDYNEQFF
TRBV30	CAWSNPRDRGNTGELFF
TRBV11-2	CASSLVSWGYEQYF
TRBV7-9	CASSFGIGTAYEQYF
TRBV5-6	CASSFGVNEQYF
TRBV4-1	CASSQETSGATDTQYF
TRBV27	CASSLEGELNIQYF
TRBV7-3	CASSLSSSAGELFF
TRBV5-8	CAPKGQEPYNEQFF
TRBV5-5	CASSRNPGPYNSPLHF
TRBV14	CASSQKGQLNEKLFF
TRBV7-8	CASSLDEGSYYGYTF
TRBV12-5	CASGPPKGSGSPSTGELFF
TRBV5-8	CASSLYGTGSYEQYF
TRBV5-6	CASSSNDYGYTF
TRBV5-5	CASSPADRGYEQYF
TRBV18	CASSPSGHRSEQYF
TRBV28	CASSSPRERYEQYF
TRBV7-2	CASSLVPGDYNSPLHF
TRBV2	CASLLPTGAVDGYTF
TRBV5-8	CASSLSPGQLDNEQFF
TRBV4-1	CASSQVVGREESPLHF
TRBV5-1	CASSLSGTGEYEQFF
TRBV27	CASSPEGSYEQYF
TRBV30	CACSQGISSGNTIYF